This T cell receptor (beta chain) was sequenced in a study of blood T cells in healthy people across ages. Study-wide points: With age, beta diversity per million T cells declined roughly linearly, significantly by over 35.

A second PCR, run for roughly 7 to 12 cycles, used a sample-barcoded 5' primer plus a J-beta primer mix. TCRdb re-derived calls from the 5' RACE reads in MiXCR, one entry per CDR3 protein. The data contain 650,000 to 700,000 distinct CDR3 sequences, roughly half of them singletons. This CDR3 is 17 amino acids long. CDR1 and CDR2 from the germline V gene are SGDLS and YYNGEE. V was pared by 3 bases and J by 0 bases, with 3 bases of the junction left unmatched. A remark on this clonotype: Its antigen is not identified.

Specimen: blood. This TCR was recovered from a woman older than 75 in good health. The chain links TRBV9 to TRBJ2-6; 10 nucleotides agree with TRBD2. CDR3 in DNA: TGTGCCAGCAGCGCTAGCGGGGGCAGCTCTGGGGCCAACGTCCTGACTTTC. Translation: CASSASGGSSGANVLTF.